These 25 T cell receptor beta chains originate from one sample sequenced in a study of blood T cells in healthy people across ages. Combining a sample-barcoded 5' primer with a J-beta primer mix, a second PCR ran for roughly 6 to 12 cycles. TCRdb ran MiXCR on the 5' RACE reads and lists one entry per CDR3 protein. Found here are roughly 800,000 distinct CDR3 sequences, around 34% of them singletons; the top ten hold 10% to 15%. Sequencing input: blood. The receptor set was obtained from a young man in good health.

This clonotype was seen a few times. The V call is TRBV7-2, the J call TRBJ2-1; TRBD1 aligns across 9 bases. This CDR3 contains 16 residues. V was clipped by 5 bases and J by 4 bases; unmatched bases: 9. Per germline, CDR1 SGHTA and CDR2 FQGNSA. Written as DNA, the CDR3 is TGTGCCAGCAGCCTAAACAGGGGGCAAGGGTACAATGAGCAGTTCTTC. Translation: CASSLNRGQGYNEQFF.

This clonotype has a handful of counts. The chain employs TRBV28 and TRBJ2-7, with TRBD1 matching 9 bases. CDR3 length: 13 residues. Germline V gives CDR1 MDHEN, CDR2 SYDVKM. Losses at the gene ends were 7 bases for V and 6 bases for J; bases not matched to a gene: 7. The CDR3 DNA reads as TGTGCCAGCAACGCAGGGACAGGGTTCGAGCAGTACTTC. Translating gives CASNAGTGFEQYF.

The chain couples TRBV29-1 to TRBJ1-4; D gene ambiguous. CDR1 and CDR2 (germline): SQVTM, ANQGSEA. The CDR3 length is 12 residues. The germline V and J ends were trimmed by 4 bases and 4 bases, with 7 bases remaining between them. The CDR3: CSVGGDNEKLFF. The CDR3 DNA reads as TGCAGCGTTGGTGGGGATAATGAAAAACTGTTTTTT.

CDR3 protein: CASIPWAGTAYGYTF. The CDR3 region has the DNA TGTGCCAGCATTCCATGGGCCGGGACAGCCTATGGCTACACCTTC. The chain employs TRBV12-3 or TRBV12-4 and TRBJ1-2, with 7 nucleotides matching TRBD1. This CDR3 is 15 amino acids long. The trim removed 7 bases at V and 4 bases at J, leaving 12 bases unmatched.

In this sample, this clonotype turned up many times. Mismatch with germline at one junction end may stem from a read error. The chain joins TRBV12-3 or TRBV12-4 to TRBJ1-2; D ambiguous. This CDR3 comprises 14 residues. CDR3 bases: TGCGCCAGCAGCTTGGGTGGCAGGAACTATGGCTACACCTTC. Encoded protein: CASSLGGRNYGYTF.

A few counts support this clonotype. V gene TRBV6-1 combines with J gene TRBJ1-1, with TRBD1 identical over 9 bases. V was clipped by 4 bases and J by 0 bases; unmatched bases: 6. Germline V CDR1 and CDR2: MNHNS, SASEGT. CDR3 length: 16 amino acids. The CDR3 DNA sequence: TGTGCCAGCAGTGGGGGGACAGGGAACATGAACACTGAAGCTTTCTTT. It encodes CASSGGTGNMNTEAFF.

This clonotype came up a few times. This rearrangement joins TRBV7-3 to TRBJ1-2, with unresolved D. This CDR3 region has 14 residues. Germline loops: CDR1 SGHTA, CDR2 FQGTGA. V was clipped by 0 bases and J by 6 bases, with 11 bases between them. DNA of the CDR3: TGTGCCAGCAGCTTAACGCCACTTCAAAATGGCTACACCTTC. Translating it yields CASSLTPLQNGYTF. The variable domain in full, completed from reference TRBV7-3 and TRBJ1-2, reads GAGVSQTPSNKVTEKGKYVELRCDPISGHTALYWYRQSLGQGPEFLIYFQGTGAADDSGLPNDRFFAVRPEGSVSTLKIQRTERGDSAVYLCASSLTPLQNGYTFGSGTRLTVV.

The CDR3 loop is CASSPDTGGLNQPQHF. The DNA of the CDR3 is TGTGCCAGCAGCCCCGACACAGGGGGCCTCAATCAGCCCCAGCATTTT. V usage is TRBV7-2 and J usage is TRBJ1-5, with 9 bases aligning to TRBD1. V shed 5 bases, J shed 3 bases, and the junction held 8 bases outside the gene matches. The germline V gene encodes CDR1 SGHTA and CDR2 FQGNSA. This CDR3 region has 16 residues.

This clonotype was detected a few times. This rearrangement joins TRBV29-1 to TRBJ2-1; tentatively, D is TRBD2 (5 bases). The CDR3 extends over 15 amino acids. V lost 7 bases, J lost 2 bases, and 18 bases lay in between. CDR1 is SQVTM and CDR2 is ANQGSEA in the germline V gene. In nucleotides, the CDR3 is TGCAGCGACTTGAAGGTGAGAGGGACCTACAATGAGCAGTTCTTC. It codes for CSDLKVRGTYNEQFF.

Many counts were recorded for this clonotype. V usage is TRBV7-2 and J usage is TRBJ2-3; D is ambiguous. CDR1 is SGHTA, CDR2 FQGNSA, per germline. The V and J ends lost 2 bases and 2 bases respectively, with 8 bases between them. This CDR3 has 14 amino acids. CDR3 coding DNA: TGTGCCAGCAGCTTAATGGGTTCCACAGATACGCAGTATTTT. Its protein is CASSLMGSTDTQYF.

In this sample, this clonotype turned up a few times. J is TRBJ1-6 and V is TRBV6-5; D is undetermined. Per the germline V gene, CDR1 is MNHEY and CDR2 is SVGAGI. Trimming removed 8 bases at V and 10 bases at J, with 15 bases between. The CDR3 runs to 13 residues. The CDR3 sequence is CASSVFSDSPLHF. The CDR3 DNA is TGTGCCAGCTCCGTATTCTCGGACTCACCCCTCCACTTT.

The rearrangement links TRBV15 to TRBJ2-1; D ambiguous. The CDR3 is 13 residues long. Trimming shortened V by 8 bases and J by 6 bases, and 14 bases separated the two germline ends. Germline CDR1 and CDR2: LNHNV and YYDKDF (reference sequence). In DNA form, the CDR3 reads TGTGCCACCTGTCATGGCGGTTTCAATGAGCAGTTCTTC. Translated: CATCHGGFNEQFF.

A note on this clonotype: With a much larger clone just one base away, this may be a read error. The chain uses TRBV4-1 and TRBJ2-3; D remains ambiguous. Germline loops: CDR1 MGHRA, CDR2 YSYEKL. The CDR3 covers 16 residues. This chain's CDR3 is CTSSQDLRISTDTQYF. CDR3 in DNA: TGCACCAGCAGCCAAGATCTGAGGATTAGCACAGATACGCAGTATTTT.

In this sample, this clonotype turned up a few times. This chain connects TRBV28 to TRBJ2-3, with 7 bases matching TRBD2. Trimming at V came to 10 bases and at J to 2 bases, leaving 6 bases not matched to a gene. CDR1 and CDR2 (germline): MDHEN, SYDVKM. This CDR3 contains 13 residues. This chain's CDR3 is CAIKRGDTDTQYF. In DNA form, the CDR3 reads TGTGCCATCAAGCGGGGTGACACAGATACGCAGTATTTT.

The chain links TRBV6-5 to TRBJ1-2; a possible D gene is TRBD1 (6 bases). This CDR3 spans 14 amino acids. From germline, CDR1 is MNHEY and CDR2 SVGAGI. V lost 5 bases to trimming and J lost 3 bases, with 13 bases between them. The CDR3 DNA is TGTGCCAGCAGTGACAGCGCAGGGGACTATGGCTACACCTTC. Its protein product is CASSDSAGDYGYTF.

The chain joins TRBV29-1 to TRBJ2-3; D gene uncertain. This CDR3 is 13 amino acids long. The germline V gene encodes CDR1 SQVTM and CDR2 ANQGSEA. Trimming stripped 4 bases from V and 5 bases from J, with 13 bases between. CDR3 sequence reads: CSVVPSFGDTQYF. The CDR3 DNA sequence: TGCAGCGTTGTCCCAAGCTTCGGAGATACGCAGTATTTT.

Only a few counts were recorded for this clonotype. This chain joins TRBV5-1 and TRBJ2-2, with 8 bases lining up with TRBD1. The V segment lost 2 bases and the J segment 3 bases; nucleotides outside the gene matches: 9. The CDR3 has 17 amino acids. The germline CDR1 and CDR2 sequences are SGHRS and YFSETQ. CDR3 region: CASSFNAQTGDTGELFF. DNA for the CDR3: TGCGCCAGCAGCTTTAACGCTCAGACAGGGGACACCGGGGAGCTGTTTTTT.

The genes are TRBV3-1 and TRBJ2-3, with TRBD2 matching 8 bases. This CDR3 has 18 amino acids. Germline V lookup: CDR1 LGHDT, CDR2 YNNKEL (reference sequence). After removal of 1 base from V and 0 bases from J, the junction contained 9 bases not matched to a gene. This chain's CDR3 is CASSQGVSGGLSTDTQYF. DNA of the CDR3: TGTGCCAGCAGCCAAGGGGTAAGCGGGGGACTTAGCACAGATACGCAGTATTTT.

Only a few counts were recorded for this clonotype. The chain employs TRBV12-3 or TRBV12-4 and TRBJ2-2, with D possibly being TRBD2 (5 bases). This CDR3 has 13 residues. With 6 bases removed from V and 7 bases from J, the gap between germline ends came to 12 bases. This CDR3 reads CASSPRDGGELFF. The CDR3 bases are TGTGCCAGCAGCCCTCGGGATGGCGGGGAGCTGTTTTTT.

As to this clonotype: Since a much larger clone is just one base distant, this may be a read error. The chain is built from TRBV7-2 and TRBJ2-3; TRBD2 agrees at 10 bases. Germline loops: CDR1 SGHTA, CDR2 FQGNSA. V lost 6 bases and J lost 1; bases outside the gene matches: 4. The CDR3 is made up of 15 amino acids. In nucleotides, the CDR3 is TGTGCCAGCAGGTCAGCGGGGGGGGGCACAGATACGCAGTATTTT. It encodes CASRSAGGGTDTQYF.

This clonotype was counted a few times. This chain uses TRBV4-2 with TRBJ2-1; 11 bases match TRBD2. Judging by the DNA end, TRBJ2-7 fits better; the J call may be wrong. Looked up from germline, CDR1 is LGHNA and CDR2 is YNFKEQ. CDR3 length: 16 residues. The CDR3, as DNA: TGTGCCAGCAGCCAAGAGGGACTAGCGGACTACAATGAGCAGTACTTC. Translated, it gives CASSQEGLADYNEQYF.

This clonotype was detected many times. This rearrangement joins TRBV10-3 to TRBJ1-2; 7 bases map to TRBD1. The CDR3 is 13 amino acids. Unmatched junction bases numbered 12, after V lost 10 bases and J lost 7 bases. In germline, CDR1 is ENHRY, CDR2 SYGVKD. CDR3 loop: CATAEIQGSGYTF. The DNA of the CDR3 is TGTGCCACCGCGGAAATACAGGGGTCTGGCTACACCTTC.

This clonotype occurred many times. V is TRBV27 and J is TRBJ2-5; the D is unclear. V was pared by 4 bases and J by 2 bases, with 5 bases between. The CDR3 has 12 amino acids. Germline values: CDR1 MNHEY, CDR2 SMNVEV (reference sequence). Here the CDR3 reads CASSSLQETQYF. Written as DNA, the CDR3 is TGTGCCAGCAGTTCTCTTCAAGAGACCCAGTACTTC.

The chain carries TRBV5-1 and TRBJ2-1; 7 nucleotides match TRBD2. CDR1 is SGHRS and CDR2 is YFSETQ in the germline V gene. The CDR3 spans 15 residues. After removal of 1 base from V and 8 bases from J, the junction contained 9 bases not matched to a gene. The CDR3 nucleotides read TGCGCCAGCAGCTTGACTAGCGAAGGGTTCCATGAGCAGTTCTTC. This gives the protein CASSLTSEGFHEQFF.

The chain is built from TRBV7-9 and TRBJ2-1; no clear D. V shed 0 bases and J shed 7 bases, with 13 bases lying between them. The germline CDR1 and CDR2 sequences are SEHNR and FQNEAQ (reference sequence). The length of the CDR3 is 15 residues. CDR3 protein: CASSLALYVGNEQFF. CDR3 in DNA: TGTGCCAGCAGCTTAGCTCTGTACGTGGGTAATGAGCAGTTCTTC. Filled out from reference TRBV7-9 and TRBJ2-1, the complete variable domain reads DTGVSQNPRHKITKRGQNVTFRCDPISEHNRLYWYRQTLGQGPEFLTYFQNEAQLEKSRLLSDRFSAERPKGSFSTLEIQRTEQGDSAMYLCASSLALYVGNEQFFGPGTRLTVL.